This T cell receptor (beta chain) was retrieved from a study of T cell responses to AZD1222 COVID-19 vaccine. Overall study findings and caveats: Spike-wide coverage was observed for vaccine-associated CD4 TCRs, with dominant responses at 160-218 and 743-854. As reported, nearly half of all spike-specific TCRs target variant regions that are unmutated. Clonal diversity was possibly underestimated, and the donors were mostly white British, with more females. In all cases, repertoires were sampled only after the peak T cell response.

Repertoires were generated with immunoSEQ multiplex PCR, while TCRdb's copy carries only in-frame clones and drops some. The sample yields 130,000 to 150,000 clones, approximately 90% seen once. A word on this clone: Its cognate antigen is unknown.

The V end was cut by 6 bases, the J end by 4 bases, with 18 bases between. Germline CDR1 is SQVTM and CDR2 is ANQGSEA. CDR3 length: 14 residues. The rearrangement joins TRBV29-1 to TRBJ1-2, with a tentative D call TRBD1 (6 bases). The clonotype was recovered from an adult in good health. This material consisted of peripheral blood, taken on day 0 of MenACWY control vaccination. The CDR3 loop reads CSVRNPDSFYGYTF. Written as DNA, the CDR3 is TGCAGCGTCCGCAATCCGGACAGCTTCTATGGCTACACCTTC.